These 23 T cell receptor beta chains originate from one sample sequenced in a study of OX40 agonist ivuxolimab in advanced cancers. This table comes from immunoSEQ multiplex PCR, and its TCRdb copy is limited to in-frame clones, with some not included. The data contain 40,000 to 45,000 clones, 80% of them seen just once; the ten biggest clones take up 4% to 4.5%. The input for sequencing was CD4+ or CD8+ T cells sorted from blood, taken in a trial of the OX40 agonist ivuxolimab. The receptors stem from an adult with an advanced solid tumor such as melanoma, head and neck, liver or kidney cancer.

The genes are TRBV4-3 and TRBJ1-1, with D possibly TRBD1 on 5 matching bases. Trimming took off 3 bases at V and 1 base at J, with 21 bases between the two ends. This CDR3 is built from 18 residues. Germline assignment: CDR1 LGHNA and CDR2 YSLEER. CDR3 nucleotide sequence: TGCGCCAGCAGCCAGCTCCCCCAGGGATCGACGTGGAACACTGAAGCTTTCTTT. This encodes CASSQLPQGSTWNTEAFF.

This chain joins TRBV10-1 and TRBJ2-5, with 8 positions matching TRBD2. This CDR3 contains 18 residues. Germline trimming cut 0 bases from V and 2 bases from J; bases unmatched to any gene: 11. Germline CDR1 WNHNN, CDR2 SYGVQD (reference sequence). The CDR3 spells CASSESLGAGEGQETQYF. In DNA, the CDR3 is TGCGCCAGCAGTGAGTCGTTAGGAGCGGGAGAGGGGCAAGAGACCCAGTACTTC.

The genes are TRBV5-1 and TRBJ2-7; 12 bases match TRBD2. The V gene end was trimmed by 4 bases and the J gene end by 7 bases; junction bases not matched to a gene: 6. This CDR3 region has 14 residues. Germline CDR1 SGHRS, CDR2 YFSETQ. The CDR3 region is CASSGLAGSLEQYF. For the CDR3, the DNA is TGCGCCAGCAGCGGACTAGCGGGGTCTTTAGAGCAGTACTTC.

The CDR3 spells CASSLDPFYNEQFF. As DNA, the CDR3 is TGTGCCAGCAGCTTAGACCCGTTCTACAATGAGCAGTTCTTC. The rearrangement joins TRBV7-3 to TRBJ2-1; D gene uncertain. CDR1 is SGHTA, CDR2 FQGTGA, per germline. With 2 bases removed from V and 3 bases from J, the gap between germline ends came to 8 bases. The CDR3 runs 14 residues.

This clone was observed a single time. The chain links TRBV18 to TRBJ1-5, with no clear D. The CDR3 covers 16 residues. The germline gives CDR1 KGHSH, CDR2 LQKENI. V was shortened by 2 bases and J by 7 bases, with 18 bases between the two germline ends. CDR3 in amino acids: CASSPKVDGYRQPQHF. The CDR3 DNA reads TGTGCCAGCTCACCAAAGGTGGACGGGTATCGGCAGCCCCAGCATTTT.

The rearrangement links TRBV7-6 to TRBJ2-3; D unclear. Germline-derived CDR1 and CDR2 are SGHVS and FNYEAQ. This CDR3 is 12 amino acids long. Trimming stripped 1 base from V and 5 bases from J, with 4 bases between. CDR3 bases: TGTGCCAGCAGCTTAGTGCAAGATACGCAGTATTTT. This gives the protein CASSLVQDTQYF.

The CDR3 loop is CASSRSSGVETQYF. The CDR3 bases are TGTGCCAGTAGTCGATCTAGCGGGGTTGAGACCCAGTACTTC. The J gene is TRBJ2-5, the V gene TRBV19, with TRBD2 identical over 9 bases. This CDR3 contains 14 residues. J was trimmed by 5 bases and V by 5 bases; bases with no gene match: 6. The germline CDR1 and CDR2 sequences are LNHDA and SQIVND (reference sequence).

The gene calls are TRBV28 and TRBJ2-5, with TRBD2 matching 11 bases. This CDR3 region has 16 residues. CDR1 and CDR2 (germline): MDHEN, SYDVKM. Unmatched junction bases numbered 12, after V lost 6 bases and J lost 6 bases. The CDR3 sequence is CASSLTSGGFSQTQYF. Here the CDR3 DNA reads TGTGCCAGCAGCCTAACTAGCGGGGGATTCTCGCAGACCCAGTACTTC.

This chain connects TRBV27 to TRBJ2-5; D is undetermined. This CDR3 is built from 12 residues. V dropped 10 bases and J dropped 7 bases, with 16 bases sitting between them. Germline V CDR1 and CDR2: MNHEY, SMNVEV (reference sequence). CDR3 sequence reads: CATASLVGTQYF. CDR3 in DNA: TGTGCCACCGCCTCACTGGTGGGGACCCAGTACTTC.

V usage is TRBV25-1 and J usage is TRBJ2-7; possibly TRBD2 for D (5 bases). V was shortened by 2 bases and J by 4 bases, with 9 bases between the two germline ends. Germline CDR1 MGHDK, CDR2 SYGVNS. The CDR3 covers 13 residues. This chain's CDR3 is CASSEGGQYEQYF. CDR3 in DNA: TGTGCCAGCAGTGAAGGAGGCCAATACGAGCAGTACTTC.

V is TRBV7-6 and J is TRBJ2-3; D remains unclear. V was shortened by 0 bases and J by 6 bases, with 4 bases between the two germline ends. The length of the CDR3 is 12 residues. Germline V lookup: CDR1 SGHVS, CDR2 FNYEAQ. CDR3: CASSLATDTQYF. CDR3 DNA sequence: TGTGCCAGCAGCTTAGCCACCGATACGCAGTATTTT.

The chain combines TRBV5-1 with TRBJ2-7; possible D gene TRBD2, 6 bases. CDR1 SGHRS and CDR2 YFSETQ come from the germline V gene. The CDR3 loop spans 15 amino acids. V shed 4 bases and J shed 1 base, with 15 bases lying between them. CDR3 in amino acids: CASSPFIGRSYEQYF. The DNA for the CDR3 is TGCGCCAGCAGCCCTTTCATTGGGAGGTCCTACGAGCAGTACTTC.

The chain employs TRBV27 and TRBJ2-1; 10 bases are a match to TRBD2. Germline V gene sequence: CDR1 MNHEY, CDR2 SMNVEV (reference sequence). After removal of 2 bases from V and 8 bases from J, the junction contained 9 bases not matched to a gene. The CDR3 totals 16 residues. CDR3 amino acids: CASSLGASGGAHEQFF. CDR3 in DNA: TGTGCCAGCAGTTTAGGGGCCAGCGGGGGGGCACATGAGCAGTTCTTC.

The chain employs TRBV6-5 and TRBJ1-1; 7 bases map to TRBD1. The V gene's germline CDR1 is MNHEY and CDR2 SVGAGI. The V segment lost 6 bases and the J segment 2 bases; nucleotides outside the gene matches: 6. The CDR3 consists of 14 residues. The CDR3 region is CASRLRQGNTEAFF. The CDR3 coding sequence is TGTGCCAGCAGGCTCCGACAGGGTAACACTGAAGCTTTCTTT.

The chain recombines TRBV7-2 with TRBJ2-7; possibly TRBD2 for D (6 bases). CDR1 is SGHTA, CDR2 FQGNSA, per germline. There are 15 residues in the CDR3. V was shortened by 5 bases and J by 4 bases, with 18 bases between the two germline ends. CDR3 bases: TGTGCCAGCAGCCTCGCGGGGCCGGGCCAATACGAGCAGTACTTC. Its translation: CASSLAGPGQYEQYF.

This rearrangement joins TRBV7-2 to TRBJ2-5; D is ambiguous. Trimming stripped 0 bases from V and 3 bases from J, with 11 bases between. Germline values: CDR1 SGHTA, CDR2 FQGNSA. The CDR3 is 15 amino acids. The CDR3 protein is CASSLARRTEETQYF. The CDR3 region has the DNA TGTGCCAGCAGCTTAGCGCGTCGGACGGAAGAGACCCAGTACTTC.

DNA of the CDR3: TGTGCCAGCAGACCAGGAGGGGGGAGGGGGAACACCATATATTTT. It specifies CASRPGGGRGNTIYF. This rearrangement joins TRBV6-5 to TRBJ1-3; maybe TRBD1 (6 bases). The V and J ends lost 6 bases and 7 bases respectively, with 19 bases between them. The CDR3 totals 15 residues. Germline CDR1 and CDR2: MNHEY and SVGAGI.

The CDR3 loop is CAWSPMGLDIPIQYF. CDR3 DNA sequence: TGTGCCTGGAGTCCTATGGGGCTAGATATTCCCATTCAGTATTTT. The rearrangement uses TRBV30 and TRBJ2-3; maybe TRBD1 (5 bases). The CDR3 runs to 15 residues. The germline V gene has CDR1 GTSNPN and CDR2 SVGIG (reference sequence). The V end was cut by 2 bases, the J end by 12 bases, with 24 bases between.

This clone appeared a few times. The gene calls are TRBV28 and TRBJ1-5; the match to TRBD1 covers 7 bases. There are 16 residues in the CDR3. CDR1 MDHEN and CDR2 SYDVKM come from the germline V gene. V lost 6 bases, J lost 2 bases, and 10 bases stayed unmatched. This chain's CDR3 is CASRVQGGQGNQPQHF. CDR3 DNA: TGTGCCAGCAGGGTCCAGGGGGGTCAGGGCAATCAGCCCCAGCATTTT.

The gene calls are TRBV5-6 and TRBJ2-5; tentatively, D is TRBD1 (5 bases). V lost 7 bases, J lost 1 base, and 17 bases lay in between. The CDR3 is made up of 15 amino acids. From germline, CDR1 is SGHDT and CDR2 YYEEEE. The CDR3: CASGPLGRAQETQYF. The CDR3 nucleotides are TGTGCCAGCGGCCCACTGGGCAGGGCCCAAGAGACCCAGTACTTC.

The rearrangement uses TRBV18 and TRBJ2-1; the match to TRBD2 covers 7 bases. V was clipped by 5 bases and J by 1 base; unmatched bases: 20. The CDR3 covers 20 residues. Germline assignment: CDR1 KGHSH and CDR2 LQKENI. The CDR3 coding sequence is TGTGCCAGCTCAGAGTCAACCCCGAAGTTCCGAGCGGGATCCTACAATGAGCAGTTCTTC. It translates to CASSESTPKFRAGSYNEQFF.

The chain is built from TRBV30 and TRBJ1-2, with D possibly matching TRBD1 (6 bases). CDR1 is GTSNPN, CDR2 SVGIG, per germline (reference sequence). The ends were cut back, 3 bases at V and 2 bases at J, with 10 bases in the middle. This CDR3 contains 13 residues. In DNA form, the CDR3 reads TGTGCCTGGAGGGGACAAGGAAACTATGGCTACACCTTC. Translating it yields CAWRGQGNYGYTF.

V and J are TRBV28 and TRBJ2-7; the D is unclear. This CDR3 comprises 13 residues. CDR1 is MDHEN, CDR2 SYDVKM, per germline. Between the trimmed V and J ends, which lost 3 bases and 2 bases, there was a span of 8 bases. Here the CDR3 reads CASSFSPTYEQYF. The CDR3 DNA reads TGTGCCAGCAGTTTTAGCCCAACCTACGAGCAGTACTTC.